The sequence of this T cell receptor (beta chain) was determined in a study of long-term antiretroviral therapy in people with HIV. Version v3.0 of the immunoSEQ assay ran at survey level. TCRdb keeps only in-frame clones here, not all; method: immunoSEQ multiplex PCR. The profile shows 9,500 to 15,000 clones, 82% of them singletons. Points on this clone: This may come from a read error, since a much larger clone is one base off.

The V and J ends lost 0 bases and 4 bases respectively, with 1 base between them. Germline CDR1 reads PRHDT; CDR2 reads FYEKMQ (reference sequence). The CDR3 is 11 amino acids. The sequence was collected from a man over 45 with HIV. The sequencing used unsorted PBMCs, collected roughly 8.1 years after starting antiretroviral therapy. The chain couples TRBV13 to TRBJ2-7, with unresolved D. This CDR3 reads CASSLGYEQYF. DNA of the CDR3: TGTGCCAGCAGCTTAGGGTACGAGCAGTACTTC.